The 22 T cell receptor beta chains listed next were all sequenced from one sample in a study of low-dose radiotherapy and immunotherapy resistance in tumors. Primers used for first-strand cDNA, a TRAV- and TRBV-specific set, covered both alpha and beta chains. TCR amplification ran 15 to 25 PCR cycles using constant-region and V-primer adapter primers. One entry per CDR3 protein, called by TCRdb with MiXCR from the reads. This table has tens of thousands of distinct CDR3 sequences, roughly 19% appearing once. Time point indicated: before trial treatment. The sample was PBMCs, taken before treatment. All receptors come from a male donor with prostate cancer.

Concerning this clonotype: One base away lies a much larger clone, so this may be a sequencing read error. The chain is built from TRBV12-3 or TRBV12-4 and TRBJ2-1, with D possibly called TRBD1 or TRBD2 (6 bases each). V lost 4 bases to trimming and J lost 12 bases, with 16 bases between them. The length of the CDR3 is 13 residues. The CDR3 protein is CASSSLGGFRQFF. The CDR3 coding sequence is TGTGCCAGCAGTTCCCTGGGGGGCTTCCGGCAGTTCTTC.

This clonotype was detected many times. The chain employs TRBV12-3 or TRBV12-4 and TRBJ1-4; TRBD1 matches 7 bases. The CDR3 spans 15 residues. Unmatched junction bases numbered 11, after V lost 6 bases and J lost 7 bases. The CDR3 is CASRRRQGFGEKLFF. The CDR3 region has the DNA TGTGCCAGCAGACGAAGACAGGGATTCGGTGAAAAACTGTTTTTT.

There are many counts of this clonotype. J is TRBJ2-7 and V is TRBV7-2; 10 positions match TRBD2. This CDR3 region has 15 residues. V shed 5 bases and J 4 bases; nucleotides not matched to a gene: 8. CDR1 and CDR2 from the germline V gene are SGHTA and FQGNSA. The CDR3 sequence: CASSPLAGIVYEQYF. The CDR3 nucleotides read TGTGCCAGCAGCCCACTAGCGGGGATCGTATACGAGCAGTACTTC. Together with reference TRBV7-2 and TRBJ2-7, the CDR3 gives the full variable domain: GAGVSQSPSNKVTEKGKDVELRCDPISGHTALYWYRQSLGQGLEFLIYFQGNSAPDKSGLPSDRFSAERTGGSVSTLTIQRTQQEDSAVYLCASSPLAGIVYEQYFGPGTRLTVT.

The chain has TRBV3-1 and TRBJ1-3; D possibly corresponds to TRBD1 (5 bases). Deletions cut 4 bases from V and 0 bases from J, with 13 bases between. Germline V CDR1 and CDR2: LGHDT, YNNKEL (reference sequence). The CDR3 is made up of 16 amino acids. The CDR3 DNA reads as TGTGCCAGCAGCCCCCCGGGACTTAGCTCTGGAAACACCATATATTTT. This gives the protein CASSPPGLSSGNTIYF.

This clonotype was counted at least ten times. The rearrangement links TRBV10-3 to TRBJ2-7; TRBD1 matches at 8 bases. The CDR3 extends over 17 amino acids. The V gene's germline CDR1 is ENHRY and CDR2 SYGVKD. J was trimmed by 0 bases and V by 0 bases; bases with no gene match: 7. For the CDR3, the DNA is TGTGCCATCAGTGAGTCCCTGACAGGGGCGAGCTCCTACGAGCAGTACTTC. Its translation: CAISESLTGASSYEQYF.

This rearrangement joins TRBV7-6 to TRBJ2-3; maybe TRBD2 (7 bases). With 7 bases removed from V and 6 bases from J, the gap between germline ends came to 20 bases. This CDR3 has 15 amino acids. The germline V gene encodes CDR1 SGHVS and CDR2 FNYEAQ. CDR3 sequence (DNA): TGTGCCAGCATTGAGTGGGGGGGCTTAAAGGATACGCAGTATTTT. Translation: CASIEWGGLKDTQYF.

This clonotype was recorded at least ten times. The V gene is TRBV2, the J gene TRBJ1-1; D is uncertain. Germline V gives CDR1 SNHLY, CDR2 FYNNEI. Trimming stripped 7 bases from V and 2 bases from J, with 5 bases between. The CDR3 has 11 residues. CDR3 nucleotides: TGTGCCAGCAACATTAACACTGAAGCTTTCTTT. It is translated as CASNINTEAFF.

This clonotype showed up many times. The chain recombines TRBV12-3 or TRBV12-4 with TRBJ2-2; tentative D call: TRBD2 (5 bases). Trimming removed 7 bases from V and 6 bases from J, with 15 bases in between. CDR3 size: 14 residues. CDR3 region: CASTDSGAAGELFF. Written as DNA, the CDR3 is TGTGCCAGCACCGATTCAGGAGCGGCCGGGGAGCTGTTTTTT.

This clonotype was seen a single time. A single base is all that separates this from a far larger clone, so a read error is likely. The CDR3 protein is CASSLDRGGYNEQYF. CDR3 bases: TGTGCCAGCAGCTTAGATCGTGGCGGCTACAATGAGCAGTACTTC. V and J are TRBV7-2 and TRBJ2-7; the D is unclear. V gave up 1 base and J gave up 7 bases, with 17 bases separating them. CDR1 is SGHTA and CDR2 is FQGNSA in the germline V gene. The length of the CDR3 is 15 residues.

The chain combines TRBV5-1 with TRBJ2-7; TRBD2 aligns across 8 bases. CDR3 length: 14 amino acids. After removal of 2 bases from V and 7 bases from J, the junction contained 8 bases not matched to a gene. Germline V gives CDR1 SGHRS, CDR2 YFSETQ. CDR3 protein: CASSFSGGAGEQYF. The DNA of the CDR3 is TGCGCCAGCAGCTTCTCCGGGGGGGCCGGGGAGCAGTACTTC.

This clonotype was seen ten or more times. The chain employs TRBV3-1 and TRBJ1-1; 8 bases line up with TRBD1. This CDR3 region has 15 residues. CDR1 is LGHDT and CDR2 is YNNKEL in the germline V gene (reference sequence). The ends lost 3 bases at V and 7 bases at J; junction bases unmatched: 10. The CDR3 DNA follows: TGTGCCAGCAGCCAGGCAGGGGGCCTGGAGATTGAAGCTTTCTTT. This sequence encodes CASSQAGGLEIEAFF. The full variable domain, rest sourced from reference TRBV3-1 and TRBJ1-1, is DTAVSQTPKYLVTQMGNDKSIKCEQNLGHDTMYWYKQDSKKFLKIMFSYNNKELIINETVPNRFSPKSPDKAHLNLHINSLELGDSAVYFCASSQAGGLEIEAFFGQGTRLTVV.

This clonotype has ten or more counts. The chain couples TRBV11-2 to TRBJ1-6, with D maybe TRBD1 (5 bases). The V and J ends lost 11 bases and 9 bases respectively, with 23 bases between them. The germline gives CDR1 SGHAT, CDR2 FQNNGV. The length of the CDR3 is 15 residues. CDR3 sequence (DNA): TGTGCCTCGCAGGCGGGGGTTTCTCTTAGTTCACCCCTCCACTTT. It codes for CASQAGVSLSSPLHF. Supplemented by reference TRBV11-2 and TRBJ1-6, the full variable domain reads EAGVAQSPRYKIIEKRQSVAFWCNPISGHATLYWYQQILGQGPKLLIQFQNNGVVDDSQLPKDRFSAERLKGVDSTLKIQPAKLEDSAVYLCASQAGVSLSSPLHFGNGTRLTVT.

At least ten counts were recorded for this clonotype. The chain joins TRBV15 to TRBJ2-3, with TRBD2 identical over 9 bases. Germline V lookup: CDR1 LNHNV, CDR2 YYDKDF (reference sequence). The CDR3 runs to 19 residues. V lost 2 bases to trimming and J lost 4 bases; unmatched junction nucleotides: 16. The CDR3 DNA sequence: TGTGCCACCAGCAGAACTCTGGGACTAGCAGGCTTGAGCGCAGATACGCAGTATTTT. Translating gives CATSRTLGLAGLSADTQYF. The full variable domain, completed using reference TRBV15 and TRBJ2-3, is DAMVIQNPRYQVTQFGKPVTLSCSQTLNHNVMYWYQQKSSQAPKLLFHYYDKDFNNEADTPDNFQSRRPNTSFCFLDIRSPGLGDTAMYLCATSRTLGLAGLSADTQYFGPGTRLTVL.

At least ten counts were recorded for this clonotype. The chain has TRBV4-1 and TRBJ2-1; no reliable D call. The CDR3 covers 14 residues. The V and J ends lost 0 bases and 14 bases respectively, with 17 bases between them. CDR1 and CDR2 from the germline V gene are MGHRA and YSYEKL. CDR3 nucleotide sequence: TGCGCCAGCAGCCAAGACTTTAACCCTCGAGAAAAGTTCTTC. This codes for CASSQDFNPREKFF.

The chain uses TRBV7-8 and TRBJ2-5; maybe TRBD1 (5 bases). V lost 5 bases and J 5 bases, leaving 21 bases between the germline ends. The CDR3 has 16 amino acids. Germline V gene lookup returns CDR1 SGHVS and CDR2 FQNEAQ. CDR3 sequence (DNA): TGTGCCAGCAGCCTGGTCTGGGGCCCGAAGGGGGAGACCCAGTACTTC. Translating gives CASSLVWGPKGETQYF.

At least ten counts were recorded for this clonotype. The J gene is TRBJ2-7, the V gene TRBV5-4; D call uncertain. Germline CDR1 SGHNT, CDR2 YYREEE (reference sequence). The ends were cut back, 3 bases at V and 2 bases at J, with 12 bases in the middle. The CDR3 runs to 14 residues. CDR3 in DNA: TGTGCCAGCAGCTCCGAGCTGGCCGCCTACGAGCAGTACTTC. Translating it yields CASSSELAAYEQYF.

Only a few counts were recorded for this clonotype. The rearrangement uses TRBV6-1 and TRBJ2-3; 10 bases agree with TRBD2. Germline V gene data show CDR1 as MNHNS and CDR2 as SASEGT. J gave up 6 bases and V 3 bases, and 12 bases lay outside the gene matches. CDR3 size: 17 residues. CDR3: CASSDLAGTSAWDTQYF. The CDR3 DNA sequence: TGTGCCAGCAGTGACCTGGCGGGGACTAGCGCCTGGGATACGCAGTATTTT.

Many counts were recorded for this clonotype. The chain couples TRBV20-1 to TRBJ1-6; no definite D call. The CDR3 is 16 residues long. The germline gives CDR1 DFQATT, CDR2 SNEGSKA (reference sequence). Trimming left V 2 bases short and J 6 bases short, with 17 bases between. The CDR3 protein is CSARRLFGVGNSPLHF. The CDR3 nucleotides read TGCAGTGCTAGACGTCTATTTGGTGTCGGTAATTCACCCCTCCACTTT.

This clonotype occurred many times. The chain carries TRBV7-8 and TRBJ2-5; D is unclear. The CDR3 has 11 amino acids. Germline V gives CDR1 SGHVS, CDR2 FQNEAQ. Trimming took 2 bases from V and 7 from J, leaving 5 bases between them. DNA for the CDR3: TGTGCCAGCAGCTTATTGGGGACCCAGTACTTC. This sequence encodes CASSLLGTQYF.

There are many counts of this clonotype. This chain uses TRBV7-3 with TRBJ2-3; a weak D match, TRBD1 (6 bases). V shed 5 bases and J shed 0 bases, with 9 bases lying between them. The CDR3 is made up of 14 amino acids. Germline V CDR1 and CDR2: SGHTA, FQGTGA. In nucleotides, the CDR3 is TGTGCCAGCAGCAGGACAGCTAGCACAGATACGCAGTATTTT. Its protein product is CASSRTASTDTQYF.

Only a few counts were recorded for this clonotype. The V gene is TRBV27, the J gene TRBJ2-4, with 7 bases lining up with TRBD2. The CDR3 totals 17 residues. Germline loops: CDR1 MNHEY, CDR2 SMNVEV (reference sequence). The junction had 13 bases not matched to a gene; V was cut back by 7 bases and J by 1 base. The CDR3 nucleotides read TGTGCCAGCACCCCCCCGCTTGGGGAGGGTGCCAAAAACATTCAGTACTTC. It encodes CASTPPLGEGAKNIQYF.

This clonotype was found many times. The V gene is TRBV5-1, the J gene TRBJ1-5; 7 nucleotides line up with TRBD1. The V and J ends lost 1 base and 2 bases, in that order; junction bases with no gene match: 3. Germline CDR1 reads SGHRS; CDR2 reads YFSETQ. CDR3 length equals 15 residues. The CDR3 bases are TGCGCCAGCAGCTTGACAGGGGTCGGCAATCAGCCCCAGCATTTT. Translating gives CASSLTGVGNQPQHF.